The 11 T cell receptor beta chains in this list originate from one sample, sequenced in a study of cytomegalovirus exposure and HLA in healthy donors. With 60 Vbeta and 13 Jbeta primers, the PCR was carried out. The assay was immunoSEQ multiplex PCR, and TCRdb's table has in-frame clones only and misses some. The table includes approximately 140,000 clones, roughly four fifths detected once. The sample consisted of PBMCs. The origin of the receptors is a woman aged 55-69 years in good health and CMV-seronegative.

The V gene is TRBV12-1, the J gene TRBJ2-3; the DNA was not used to check the table's D call, TRBD2. TRBV12-1 is a pseudogene locus. The CDR3 totals 18 residues. The DNA for the CDR3 is TGTGCCAGCAGCTTTGCGCGACGGGAATGGGGGGACACAGATACGCAGTATTTT. It codes for CASSFARREWGDTDTQYF.

The chain joins TRBV7-9 to TRBJ2-4; D unresolved. From germline, CDR1 is SEHNR and CDR2 FQNEAQ (reference sequence). The germline V and J ends were trimmed by 6 bases and 8 bases, with 14 bases remaining between them. The CDR3 runs to 13 residues. CDR3 DNA sequence: TGTGCCAGCAGTTCATCCCTTCGAGACATTCAGTACTTC. Translating gives CASSSSLRDIQYF.

The V and J genes are TRBV5-1 and TRBJ2-7, with 7 nucleotides matching TRBD2. Germline trimming cut 0 bases from V and 1 base from J; bases unmatched to any gene: 7. This CDR3 is 16 amino acids long. Germline V gene sequence: CDR1 SGHRS, CDR2 YFSETQ. The CDR3 is CASSLGRRESSYEQYF. Written as DNA, the CDR3 is TGCGCCAGCAGCTTGGGCCGGCGGGAGAGTTCCTACGAGCAGTACTTC.

The rearrangement uses TRBV25-1 and TRBJ2-3; 9 bases are a match to TRBD2. With 7 bases clipped from V and 6 bases from J, the junction kept 5 bases outside the gene matches. Germline CDR1 is MGHDK and CDR2 is SYGVNS. This CDR3 region has 13 residues. The CDR3 sequence: CASTRLAADTQYF. CDR3 DNA: TGTGCCAGCACAAGACTAGCGGCGGATACGCAGTATTTT.

The chain carries TRBV18 and TRBJ2-6, with D perhaps TRBD2 (5 bases). The CDR3 runs 15 residues. Germline values: CDR1 KGHSH, CDR2 LQKENI. V shed 4 bases and J shed 0 bases, with 7 bases lying between them. DNA for the CDR3: TGTGCCAGCTCACTAGCGAACTCTGGGGCCAACGTCCTGACTTTC. Residues: CASSLANSGANVLTF.

This clone was counted a few times. The rearrangement links TRBV29-1 to TRBJ2-5; 9 bases match TRBD1. The CDR3 contains 15 residues. The germline gives CDR1 SQVTM, CDR2 ANQGSEA. Losses at the gene ends were 6 bases for V and 5 bases for J; bases not matched to a gene: 13. CDR3 DNA sequence: TGCAGCGTGGGGCAAGGGGACAGGGTGAGGGAGACCCAGTACTTC. It specifies CSVGQGDRVRETQYF.

The CDR3 reads CASSHLRGEQYF. For the CDR3, the DNA is TGCGCCAGCAGCCATTTAAGGGGCGAGCAGTACTTC. The chain is built from TRBV4-1 and TRBJ2-5; D is perhaps TRBD1 (5 bases). The better agreement between TRBJ2-7 and the DNA end casts doubt on the J call. CDR3 size: 12 residues. The germline V gene has CDR1 MGHRA and CDR2 YSYEKL.

The chain is built from TRBV7-9 and TRBJ1-1; a possible D gene is TRBD1 (6 bases). This CDR3 has 17 amino acids. V dropped 5 bases and J dropped 5 bases, with 24 bases sitting between them. Germline lookup yields CDR1 SEHNR and CDR2 FQNEAQ (reference sequence). CDR3 bases: TGTGCCAGCAGCCCCAAACCGGGACCAGGGGTTCAGACTGAAGCTTTCTTT. Translation gives CASSPKPGPGVQTEAFF. Variable domain in full (rest from reference TRBV7-9 and TRBJ1-1): DTGVSQNPRHKITKRGQNVTFRCDPISEHNRLYWYRQTLGQGPEFLTYFQNEAQLEKSRLLSDRFSAERPKGSFSTLEIQRTEQGDSAMYLCASSPKPGPGVQTEAFFGQGTRLTVV.

The chain links TRBV29-1 to TRBJ2-7, with 14 bases aligning to TRBD2. This CDR3 comprises 16 residues. Germline V gene lookup returns CDR1 SQVTM and CDR2 ANQGSEA. J was trimmed by 5 bases and V by 5 bases; bases with no gene match: 11. The CDR3 coding sequence is TGCAGCGTTCAAGGGACTAGCGGGGGATTGTGGCACGAGCAGTACTTC. Translation gives CSVQGTSGGLWHEQYF.

The chain is built from TRBV5-1 and TRBJ1-2; D is unresolved. Germline CDR1 and CDR2: SGHRS and YFSETQ. The CDR3 covers 14 residues. The V end lost 0 bases, the J end lost 2 bases, and 8 bases lay between the germline ends. The CDR3 protein is CASSLDGPNYGYTF. Written as DNA, the CDR3 is TGCGCCAGCAGCTTGGATGGGCCGAACTATGGCTACACCTTC.

The gene calls are TRBV27 and TRBJ2-3; D is undetermined. Germline V gives CDR1 MNHEY, CDR2 SMNVEV (reference sequence). CDR3 length: 16 residues. Trimming cost V 1 base and J 0 bases, with 11 bases left between them. The CDR3 loop reads CASSLFLGTSTDTQYF. CDR3 DNA sequence: TGTGCCAGCAGTTTATTTCTTGGTACTAGCACAGATACGCAGTATTTT.